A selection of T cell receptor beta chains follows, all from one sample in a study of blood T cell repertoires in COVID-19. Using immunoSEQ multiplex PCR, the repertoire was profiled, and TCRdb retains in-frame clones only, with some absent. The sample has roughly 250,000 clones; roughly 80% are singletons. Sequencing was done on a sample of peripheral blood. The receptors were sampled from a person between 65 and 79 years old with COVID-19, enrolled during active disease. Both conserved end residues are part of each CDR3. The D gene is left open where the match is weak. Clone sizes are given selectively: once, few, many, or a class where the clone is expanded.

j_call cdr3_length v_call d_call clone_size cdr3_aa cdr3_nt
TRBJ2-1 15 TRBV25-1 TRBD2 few CASSEPRLAGGPYFF TGTGCCAGCAGTGAACCCCGACTAGCGGGGGGGCCGTATTTCTTC
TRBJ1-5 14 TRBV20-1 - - CSASQTVVNQPQHF TGCAGTGCTAGTCAGACAGTAGTCAATCAGCCCCAGCATTTT
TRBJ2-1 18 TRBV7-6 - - CASSTRRGPQTSYNEQFF TGTGCCAGCAGCACTAGGCGCGGGCCGCAGACGAGCTACAATGAGCAGTTCTTC
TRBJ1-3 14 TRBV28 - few CASSGRQVGNTIYF TGTGCCAGCAGTGGGAGACAGGTCGGAAACACCATATATTTT
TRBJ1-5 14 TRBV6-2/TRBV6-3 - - CASSGGGARRAQHF TGTGCCAGCAGCGGAGGGGGGGCCCGCAGAGCCCAGCATTTT
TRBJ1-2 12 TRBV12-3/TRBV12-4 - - CASSLRTWPPTF TGTGCCAGCAGTTTAAGGACTTGGCCCCCCACCTTC
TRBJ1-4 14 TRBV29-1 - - CSVGPQGPDEKLFF TGCAGCGTTGGCCCCCAGGGGCCGGATGAAAAACTGTTTTTT
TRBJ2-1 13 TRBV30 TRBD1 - CAARGQTGDEQFF TGTGCCGCCAGGGGACAGACTGGCGATGAGCAGTTCTTC
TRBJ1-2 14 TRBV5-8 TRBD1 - CASSLGLTGHGYTF TGTGCCAGCAGCTTGGGCTTGACAGGGCATGGCTACACCTTC
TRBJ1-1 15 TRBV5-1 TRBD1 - CASSRTGFGNTEAFF TGCGCCAGCAGCCGGACAGGGTTCGGGAACACTGAAGCTTTCTTT
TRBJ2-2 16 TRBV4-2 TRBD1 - CASSQDGDRGTGELFF TGTGCCAGCAGCCAAGATGGGGACAGGGGAACCGGGGAGCTGTTTTTT
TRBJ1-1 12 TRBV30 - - CACGQSYTEAFF TGTGCCTGCGGACAGTCCTACACTGAAGCTTTCTTT
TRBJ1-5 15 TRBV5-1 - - CASSLAGVGNQPQHF TGCGCCAGCAGCTTGGCTGGAGTAGGCAATCAGCCCCAGCATTTT
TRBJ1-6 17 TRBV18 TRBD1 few CASSPPRGDRGNSPLHF TGTGCCAGCTCACCCCCTAGGGGGGACAGGGGCAATTCACCCCTCCACTTT
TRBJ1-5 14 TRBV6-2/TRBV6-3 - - CASSLGQPNQPQHF TGTGCCAGCAGCCTCGGACAGCCCAATCAGCCCCAGCATTTT
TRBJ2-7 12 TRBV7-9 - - CASSSTTYEQYF TGTGCCAGCAGCTCGACTACATACGAGCAGTACTTC
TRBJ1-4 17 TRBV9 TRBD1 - CASSVDRGPATNEKLFF TGTGCCAGCAGCGTAGACAGGGGACCTGCAACTAATGAAAAACTGTTTTTT
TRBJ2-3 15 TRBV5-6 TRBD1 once CASRAGTGSPDTQYF TGTGCCAGCAGGGCCGGGACAGGGTCCCCAGATACGCAGTATTTT
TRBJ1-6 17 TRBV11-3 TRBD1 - CASSLVGTGEGNSPLHF TGTGCCAGCAGCTTAGTTGGGACAGGGGAGGGTAATTCACCCCTCCACTTT
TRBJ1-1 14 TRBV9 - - CASSRGGMNTEAFF TGTGCCAGCAGCCGCGGAGGGATGAACACTGAAGCTTTCTTT
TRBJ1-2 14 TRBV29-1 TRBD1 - CSVGVYRGPYGYTF TGCAGCGTCGGAGTATACAGGGGACCCTATGGCTACACCTTC
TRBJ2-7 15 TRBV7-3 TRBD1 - CASSLPNRGAYEQYF TGTGCCAGCAGCCTACCCAACAGGGGAGCCTACGAGCAGTACTTC
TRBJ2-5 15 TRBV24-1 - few CATSDSGSRRETQYF TGTGCCACCAGTGATTCGGGGTCTCGGAGAGAGACCCAGTACTTC
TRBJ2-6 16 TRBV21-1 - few CASSRRDYSGANVLTF TGTGCCAGCAGCAGGAGAGACTATTCTGGGGCCAACGTCCTGACTTTC
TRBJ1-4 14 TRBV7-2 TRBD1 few CASSRDRGLEKLFF TGTGCCAGCAGCCGGGACAGGGGGCTAGAAAAACTGTTTTTT
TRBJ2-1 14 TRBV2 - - CASTSQASYNEQFF TGTGCCAGCACGAGCCAGGCCTCCTACAATGAGCAGTTCTTC
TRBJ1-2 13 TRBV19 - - CASSPDRRYGYTF TGTGCCAGTAGCCCGGACAGAAGATATGGCTACACCTTC
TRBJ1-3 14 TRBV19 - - CASRVLAEGNTIYF TGTGCCAGTAGGGTACTGGCGGAAGGAAACACCATATATTTT
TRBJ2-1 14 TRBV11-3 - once CASSQGTEYNEQFF TGTGCCAGCAGCCAGGGGACGGAGTACAATGAGCAGTTCTTC
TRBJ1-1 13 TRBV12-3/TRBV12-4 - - CASSLGQNTEAFF TGTGCCAGCAGTTTGGGGCAGAACACTGAAGCTTTCTTT
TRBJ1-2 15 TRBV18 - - CASSQGTTPAYGYTF TGTGCCAGCTCTCAGGGGACAACGCCTGCTTATGGCTACACCTTC
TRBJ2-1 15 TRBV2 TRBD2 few CASRGGDGSYNEQFF TGTGCCAGCAGGGGGGGGGATGGCTCCTACAATGAGCAGTTCTTC
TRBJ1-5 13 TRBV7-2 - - CASSLEAGQPQHF TGTGCCAGCAGCTTAGAAGCGGGTCAGCCCCAGCATTTT
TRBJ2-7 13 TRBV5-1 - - CASSLVDLNEQYF TGCGCCAGCAGCTTGGTTGACTTGAACGAGCAGTACTTC
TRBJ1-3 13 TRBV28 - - CASVPGGGNTIYF TGTGCCAGCGTCCCGGGTGGGGGAAACACCATATATTTT
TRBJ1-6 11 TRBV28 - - CASSFSSPLHF TGTGCCAGCAGTTTTAGTTCACCCCTCCACTTT
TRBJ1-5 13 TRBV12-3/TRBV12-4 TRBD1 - CASSLDRVGPQHF TGTGCCAGCAGTCTAGACAGGGTCGGGCCCCAGCATTTT
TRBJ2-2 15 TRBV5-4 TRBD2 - CASSVAGGRGGELFF TGTGCCAGCAGCGTAGCGGGGGGGCGAGGCGGGGAGCTGTTTTTT
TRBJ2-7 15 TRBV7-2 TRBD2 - CASSLVGTSGYEQYF TGTGCCAGCAGCTTAGTTGGGACTAGCGGCTACGAGCAGTACTTC
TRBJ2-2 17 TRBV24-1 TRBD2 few CATSDPLAGGITGELFF TGTGCCACCAGTGATCCCCTAGCGGGGGGCATCACCGGGGAGCTGTTTTTT
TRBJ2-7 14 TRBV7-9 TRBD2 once CASSGASGRWEQYF TGTGCAAGCAGTGGAGCCAGCGGGAGGTGGGAACAGTACTTC
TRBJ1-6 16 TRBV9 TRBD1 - CASSAEQGTTNSPLHF TGTGCCAGCAGCGCCGAACAGGGGACGACGAATTCACCCCTCCACTTT
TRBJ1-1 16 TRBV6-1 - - CASSDKGDAGGTEAFF TGTGCCAGCAGTGATAAAGGCGACGCTGGCGGCACTGAAGCTTTCTTT
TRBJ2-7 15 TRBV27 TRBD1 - CASSTIRDRDDEQYF TGTGCCAGCAGTACGATCCGGGACAGGGACGACGAGCAGTACTTC
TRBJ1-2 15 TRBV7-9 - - CASSAIQGANYGYTF TGTGCCAGCAGCGCGATACAGGGCGCTAACTATGGCTACACCTTC
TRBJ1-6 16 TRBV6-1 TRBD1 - CASSEAEQGARSPLHF TGTGCCAGCAGTGAAGCGGAACAGGGGGCGCGCTCACCCCTCCACTTT
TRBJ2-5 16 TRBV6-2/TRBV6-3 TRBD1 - CASSYWDRGRQETQYF TGTGCCAGCAGTTATTGGGACAGGGGAAGGCAAGAGACCCAGTACTTC
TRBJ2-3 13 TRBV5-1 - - CASSPGPGRTQYF TGCGCCAGCAGCCCCGGACCGGGAAGGACGCAGTATTTT
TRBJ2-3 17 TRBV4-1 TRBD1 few CASSHQSGRGPTDTQYF TGCGCCAGCAGCCACCAGTCGGGTAGGGGGCCGACAGATACGCAGTATTTT
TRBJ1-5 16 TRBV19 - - CASSIVGAGQGQPQHF TGTGCCAGTAGTATAGTCGGGGCGGGGCAGGGCCAGCCCCAGCATTTT
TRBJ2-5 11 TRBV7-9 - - CASSSIETQYF TGTGCCAGCAGTTCAATAGAGACCCAGTACTTC